The TCR beta chain described here comes from a study of cytotoxic CD8 clonotypes in ibrutinib-treated CLL. The planned depth of sequencing spanned 1 in 200,000 to 1 in 1 million T cells. The data were produced by immunoSEQ multiplex PCR, yet TCRdb's version contains in-frame clones alone and is incomplete. The data show about 160,000 clones, more than 75% seen once. In regard to this clone: Its antigen is unknown.

Regarding the study as a whole: Clonality was higher at ibrutinib response and returned toward baseline at progression. Public clonotypes were uncommon and contracted or stayed stable on treatment. Clonality correlated strongly with circulating CD8+ T cells and exceeded age-matched healthy donors at baseline.

The germline CDR1 and CDR2 sequences are MNHNS and SASEGT. With 5 bases removed from V and 2 bases from J, the gap between germline ends came to 13 bases. This CDR3 region has 14 residues. This TCR was sampled from a human donor with chronic lymphocytic leukemia. The source material was PBMCs, sampled after 12 months of ibrutinib treatment. The V and J genes are TRBV6-1 and TRBJ2-7; perhaps TRBD1 as D (6 bases). The CDR3 region is CASSFAGAPYEQYF. As DNA, the CDR3 is TGTGCCAGCAGTTTTGCAGGGGCCCCCTACGAGCAGTACTTC.